The present T cell receptor beta chain was sequenced within a study of CD8+ T cells in alopecia areata. Treatment indicated: oral pan-JAK inhibitor, 5-10 mg twice daily. CD4+ and CD8+ T cells were sorted from PBMCs. cDNA serving as the sequencing template came from extracted, reverse transcribed RNA. TCRdb keeps only in-frame clones here, not all; method: immunoSEQ multiplex PCR. Counted here are a few hundred thousand clones, around two fifths occurring once; the ten biggest clones make up about 2.4%. Germline V CDR1 and CDR2: SGHRS, YFSETQ. The CDR3 is 14 residues long. V lost 4 bases, J lost 5 bases, and 13 bases lay in between.

The sequence derives from a human donor with alopecia areata. This rearrangement joins TRBV5-1 to TRBJ2-1; D remains ambiguous. Sequenced material: CD4+ T cells sorted from blood, taken at approximately week 37, from a patient treated with tofacitinib. Here the CDR3 reads CASSVGWQDNEQFF. The CDR3 bases are TGCGCCAGCAGCGTGGGCTGGCAGGACAATGAGCAGTTCTTC.